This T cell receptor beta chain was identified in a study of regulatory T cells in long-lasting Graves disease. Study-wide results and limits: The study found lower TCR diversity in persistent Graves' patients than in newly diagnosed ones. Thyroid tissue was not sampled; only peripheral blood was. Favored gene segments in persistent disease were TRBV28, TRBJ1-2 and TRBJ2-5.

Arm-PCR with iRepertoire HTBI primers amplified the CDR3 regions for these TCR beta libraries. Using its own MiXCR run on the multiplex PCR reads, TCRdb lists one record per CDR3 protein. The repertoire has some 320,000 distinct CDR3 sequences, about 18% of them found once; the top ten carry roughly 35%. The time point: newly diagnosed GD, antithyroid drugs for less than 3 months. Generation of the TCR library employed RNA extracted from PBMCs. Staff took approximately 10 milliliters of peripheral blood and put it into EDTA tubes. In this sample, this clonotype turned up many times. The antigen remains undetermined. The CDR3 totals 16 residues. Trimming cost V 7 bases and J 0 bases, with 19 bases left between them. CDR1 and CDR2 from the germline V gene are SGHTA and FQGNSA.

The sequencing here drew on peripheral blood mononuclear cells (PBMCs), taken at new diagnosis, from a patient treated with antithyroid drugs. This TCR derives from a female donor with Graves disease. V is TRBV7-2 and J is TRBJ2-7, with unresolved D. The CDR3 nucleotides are TGTGCCAGCACCCTCCTCCCCCCTAGGAGCTCCTACGAGCAGTACTTC. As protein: CASTLLPPRSSYEQYF.